Sequencing of this TCR beta chain was carried out in a study of blood T cell repertoires in COVID-19. The assay was immunoSEQ multiplex PCR, and TCRdb's table has in-frame clones only and misses some. The sample has some 110,000 clones, roughly 83% seen once. With V trimmed by 2 bases and J by 4 bases, 4 bases remained unmatched. The V gene's germline CDR1 is MNHEY and CDR2 SVGAGI. The CDR3 runs to 14 residues. This clonotype was sampled from a man younger than 40 with acute or convalescent COVID-19. The rearrangement uses TRBV6-5 and TRBJ2-5, with TRBD2 matching over 7 bases. The source material was peripheral blood. CDR3 in amino acids: CASSYGTGGETQYF. The CDR3 DNA sequence: TGTGCCAGCAGTTACGGAACGGGGGGAGAGACCCAGTACTTC.